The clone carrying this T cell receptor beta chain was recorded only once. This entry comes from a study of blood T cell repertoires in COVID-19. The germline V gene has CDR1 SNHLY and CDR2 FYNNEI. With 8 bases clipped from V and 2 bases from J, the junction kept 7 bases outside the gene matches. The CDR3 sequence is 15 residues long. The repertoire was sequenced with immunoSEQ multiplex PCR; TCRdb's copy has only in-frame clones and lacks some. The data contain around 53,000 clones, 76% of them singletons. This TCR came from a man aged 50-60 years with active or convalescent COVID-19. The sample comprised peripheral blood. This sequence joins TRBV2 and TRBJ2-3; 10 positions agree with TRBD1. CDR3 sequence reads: CASRVDRGFTDTQYF. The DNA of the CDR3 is TGTGCCAGCCGCGTGGACAGGGGGTTCACAGATACGCAGTATTTT. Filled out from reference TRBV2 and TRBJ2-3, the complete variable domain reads EPEVTQTPSHQVTQMGQEVILRCVPISNHLYFYWYRQILGQKVEFLVSFYNNEISEKSEIFDDQFSVERPDGSNFTLKIRSTKLEDSAMYFCASRVDRGFTDTQYFGPGTRLTVL.